This TCR beta chain originates from a study of T cells after yellow fever vaccination (dated by TCRdb to between 2017 and 2020). For context, the study as a whole: Libraries from fractions with low cell numbers were prepared with the SMART-Seq v4 Ultra Low Input RNA kit. Bulk PBMC replicates and cell subsets were isolated from blood drawn at multiple timepoints before and after both primary and secondary immunization. Two healthy male donors, one aged 18 to 29 and one aged 30 to 40 years, were included in the cohort. To track T-cell clones before and after primary and booster YFV17D yellow fever vaccination, bulk TCR alpha and beta repertoires were sequenced longitudinally. Study-wide findings and limitations: After the booster, most of the clones that had expanded following primary vaccination were detected again (about 95% of CD4 and 85% to 90% of CD8), which suggests that memory was broadly maintained. Only a couple of donors were included in the study, so the extent to which the findings can be generalized is limited. A small fraction of clonotypes appeared in both the CD4 and CD8 compartments, likely as a result of convergent recombination. The secondary T-cell response was found to be weaker but faster than the primary response, with a peak reached on day 5 rather than on day 15. Computational filtering was needed because FACS-sorted repertoires could contain abundant contaminating clonotypes from the bulk population.

The CDR3, from cysteine to phenylalanine, totals 13 residues. Left in the record is the CDR3 DNA by itself, 39 bases read in frame from the first base. CDR1 and CDR2, looked up from the germline V gene, are SQVTM and ANQGSEA. V loses 4 bases, J loses 2 bases, and the germline ends lie 10 bases apart. These reads were obtained on an Illumina NovaSeq 6000. TCR cDNA was made using 5'RACE template switching, a step that added a universal primer site and unique molecular identifiers. Priming for cDNA synthesis came from both the TCR alpha and TCR beta constant segments. Libraries were amplified in two PCR steps, with sample barcodes and sequencing adapters added in the second step. Sequencing of libraries was performed on Illumina HiSeq 2500 (2x100 bp) or NovaSeq (2x150 bp). Per the source publication's procedure: Demultiplexing of reads and collapsing into UMI consensus sequences were performed with MIGEC, and V(D)J alignment was carried out with MiXCR. Vaccine-responding clonotypes were defined with edgeR using replicate PBMC samples, requiring FDR below 0.01 and a log2 fold change above 5 up to day 15. Each bulk clonotype was labeled CD4 or CD8 based on which sequenced repertoire, CD4 or CD8, contained the clonotype at higher abundance. TCRdb reworked the public reads: Q25 trimming with fastp, MiXCR clone assembly, productive beta chains retained. Each entry merges the rows of one CDR3 protein and shows their most common DNA and genes. The V and J calls were not made by the authors but by TCRdb's processing. The sample profile shows under 150,000 distinct CDR3 sequences; nearly 15% of them were found once. The top ten clones comprise roughly 47% of the sample.

With respect to this clonotype: Its antigen target is currently unknown. Base qualities were left out, and no much larger clone turns up one base away.

The sample's treatment or condition, from its label and the paper: live attenuated yellow fever vaccine strain. A standard Ficoll-Paque protocol was used to isolate PBMCs from peripheral blood. Dynabeads CD4 and CD8 positive selection kits were used to isolate the CD4 and CD8 T-cell fractions. TriZol was used to extract RNA from bulk PBMCs, CD4 and CD8 fractions, and dextramer-positive and dextramer-negative fractions. The source of this sequence is a man aged 18-30 years who received the YFV17D yellow fever vaccine. The rearrangement combines TRBV29-1 with TRBJ2-3; the D gene is possibly TRBD1 or TRBD2, each agreeing over 5 bases. This material consisted of CD8+ T cells sorted from PBMCs, taken 5 days after the yellow fever booster vaccination. The CDR3 here reads CSVVVGDTDTQYF. The base sequence is TGCAGCGTTGTTGTGGGGGACACAGATACGCAGTATTTT.